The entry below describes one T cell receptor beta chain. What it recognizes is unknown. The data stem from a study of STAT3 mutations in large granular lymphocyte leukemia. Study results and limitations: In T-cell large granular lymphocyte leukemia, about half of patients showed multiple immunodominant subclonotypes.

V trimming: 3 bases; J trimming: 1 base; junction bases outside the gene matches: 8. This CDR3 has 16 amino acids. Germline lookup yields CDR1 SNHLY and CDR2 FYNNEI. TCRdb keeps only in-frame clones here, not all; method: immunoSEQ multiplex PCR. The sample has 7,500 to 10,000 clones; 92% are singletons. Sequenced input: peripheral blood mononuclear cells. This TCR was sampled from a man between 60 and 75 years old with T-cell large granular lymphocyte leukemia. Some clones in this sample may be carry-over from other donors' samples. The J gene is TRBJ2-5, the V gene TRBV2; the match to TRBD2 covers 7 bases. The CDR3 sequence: CASSDGASGGQETQYF. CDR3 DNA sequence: TGTGCCAGCAGTGATGGGGCTAGCGGAGGCCAAGAGACCCAGTACTTC.